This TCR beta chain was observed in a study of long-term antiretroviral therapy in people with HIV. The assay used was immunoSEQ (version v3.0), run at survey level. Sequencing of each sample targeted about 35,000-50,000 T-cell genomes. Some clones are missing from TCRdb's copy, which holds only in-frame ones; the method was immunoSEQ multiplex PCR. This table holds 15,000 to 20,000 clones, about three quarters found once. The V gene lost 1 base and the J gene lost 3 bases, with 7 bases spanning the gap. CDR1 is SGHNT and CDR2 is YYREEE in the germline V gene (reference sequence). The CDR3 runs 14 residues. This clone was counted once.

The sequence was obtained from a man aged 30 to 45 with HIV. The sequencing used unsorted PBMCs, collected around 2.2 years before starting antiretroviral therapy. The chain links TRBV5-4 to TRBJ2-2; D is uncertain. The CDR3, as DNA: TGTGCCAGCAGCTTGACCGTCTACACCGGGGAGCTGTTTTTT. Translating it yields CASSLTVYTGELFF.